This record looks at one T cell receptor beta chain sequence and its context. What it binds is not known. The data were taken from a study of a mutant IDH1 vaccine in newly diagnosed glioma. Regarding time point: week 11, during vaccination. In the vaccine, a single dose held 300 ug of the mutant IDH1 20-mer peptide, along with topical imiquimod. Libraries were prepared by immunoSEQ multiplex PCR; TCRdb keeps only in-frame clonotypes and omits some of them. The top ten clones hold around 25% of a sample with fewer than 35,000 clones, approximately 78% of them seen once. This CDR3 spans 17 amino acids. Germline V gene data show CDR1 as SGDLS and CDR2 as YYNGEE. With 2 bases clipped from V and 5 bases from J, the junction kept 8 bases outside the gene matches.

The specimen was PBMCs, collected from a glioma patient whose treatment included an IDH1 peptide vaccine. This TCR was sampled from a man aged 25 to 40 with glioma. The chain recombines TRBV9 with TRBJ2-2, with 11 bases that match TRBD1. For the CDR3, the DNA is TGTGCCAGCAGCGTCGGACAGGGGGCCCCCCTAACCGGGGAGCTGTTTTTT. Translating it yields CASSVGQGAPLTGELFF. The full variable domain, in which reference TRBV9 and TRBJ2-2 provide the parts outside the CDR3, is DSGVTQTPKHLITATGQRVTLRCSPRSGDLSVYWYQQSLDQGLQFLIQYYNGEERAKGNILERFSAQQFPDLHSELNLSSLELGDSALYFCASSVGQGAPLTGELFFGEGSRLTVL.